This entry lists 29 T cell receptor beta chains sequenced from one sample in a study of blood T cell repertoires in COVID-19. Sequencing used immunoSEQ multiplex PCR; TCRdb keeps in-frame clones, though not all of them. Of 500,000 to 600,000 clones detected, 70% to 90% appear once; the ten largest clones hold 7.5% to 9%. The specimen was peripheral blood. The receptors come from a woman aged 50 to 60 with COVID-19, enrolled during active disease.

The V and J genes are TRBV5-4 and TRBJ2-2; D unclear. This CDR3 region has 13 residues. The ends were cut back, 3 bases at V and 6 bases at J, with 9 bases in the middle. CDR1 SGHNT and CDR2 YYREEE come from the germline V gene (reference sequence). The CDR3 coding sequence is TGTGCCAGCAGCTCCCCTCGGGCCGGGGAGCTGTTTTTT. Encoded protein: CASSSPRAGELFF.

This chain connects TRBV4-1 to TRBJ1-5; tentative D call: TRBD1 (5 bases). The CDR3 runs 14 residues. Per the germline V gene, CDR1 is MGHRA and CDR2 is YSYEKL. The V end lost 11 bases, the J end lost 0 bases, and 14 bases lay between the germline ends. This CDR3 is CASSLGHSNQPQHF. CDR3 bases: TGCGCCTCCAGCCTTGGACATAGCAATCAGCCCCAGCATTTT.

CDR3 nucleotide sequence: TGTGCCAGCAGCAAAGGGGGCAGGGGGCGCATAAGACAGCCCCAGCATTTT. It translates to CASSKGGRGRIRQPQHF. The chain carries TRBV21-1 and TRBJ1-5; the tabulated D call, TRBD1, remains unverified against the DNA. TRBV21-1 is noted as a pseudogene. The CDR3 length is 17 residues.

This chain joins TRBV18 and TRBJ1-5; no clear D. CDR3 length equals 15 residues. CDR1 and CDR2 (germline): KGHSH, LQKENI. V lost 6 bases and J lost 1, with 13 bases in between. CDR3 DNA sequence: TGTGCCAGCTCCCCAAAGGAGGGAAGCAATCAGCCCCAGCATTTT. Its translation is CASSPKEGSNQPQHF.

This clone has a handful of counts. The rearrangement uses TRBV7-9 and TRBJ1-3; possible D gene TRBD1, 6 bases. Germline V gives CDR1 SEHNR, CDR2 FQNEAQ (reference sequence). The length of the CDR3 is 16 residues. Trimming took off 5 bases at V and 0 bases at J, with 14 bases between the two ends. CDR3 coding DNA: TGTGCCAGCAGCGGCCCGGGACAACTCTCTGGAAACACCATATATTTT. Translated, it gives CASSGPGQLSGNTIYF.

The chain's CDR3 is CASSEMGRGGTEAFF. The CDR3 DNA reads as TGTGCCAGCAGTGAAATGGGCAGGGGTGGGACTGAAGCTTTCTTT. V usage is TRBV2 and J usage is TRBJ1-1; D possibly corresponds to TRBD1 (6 bases). CDR1 is SNHLY, CDR2 FYNNEI, per germline. This CDR3 contains 15 residues. V was trimmed by 2 bases and J by 5 bases, leaving 15 bases between them.

V and J are TRBV21-1 and TRBJ2-7; TRBD1 reflects the table's D call only, with no check against the DNA. TRBV21-1 is termed a pseudogene. The CDR3 extends over 14 amino acids. The CDR3 is CASRVRRGPYEQYF. In DNA, the CDR3 is TGTGCCAGCAGGGTTCGCAGGGGACCCTACGAGCAGTACTTC.

The chain carries TRBV30 and TRBJ1-4; D perhaps matches TRBD1 (5 bases). Looked up from germline, CDR1 is GTSNPN and CDR2 is SVGIG (reference sequence). The CDR3 is 15 amino acids. The germline V and J ends were trimmed by 3 bases and 4 bases, with 15 bases remaining between them. Written as DNA, the CDR3 is TGTGCCTGGAGAGCTGGACACAACTTTAATGAAAAACTGTTTTTT. Its protein is CAWRAGHNFNEKLFF.

This CDR3 reads CASSLGGAGFTSQPQHF. The DNA for the CDR3 is TGTGCCAGCAGTCTAGGGGGGGCAGGGTTCACAAGTCAGCCCCAGCATTTT. This chain uses TRBV6-6 with TRBJ1-5; D is perhaps TRBD1 (6 bases). V lost 5 bases and J lost 6, with 23 bases in between. Germline V lookup: CDR1 MNHNY, CDR2 SVGAGI (reference sequence). This CDR3 has 17 residues.

This chain joins TRBV5-6 and TRBJ2-3, with 9 bases matching TRBD2. J was trimmed by 4 bases and V by 3 bases; bases with no gene match: 6. CDR1 SGHDT and CDR2 YYEEEE come from the germline V gene. The CDR3 consists of 15 residues. CDR3 sequence (DNA): TGTGCCAGCAGCTATGAGCGGGGGGTACCAGATACGCAGTATTTT. It translates to CASSYERGVPDTQYF.

The V call is TRBV30, the J call TRBJ2-1; D is uncertain. The CDR3 loop spans 12 amino acids. The germline CDR1 and CDR2 sequences are GTSNPN and SVGIG (reference sequence). Trimming shortened V by 3 bases and J by 9 bases, and 12 bases separated the two germline ends. The CDR3 loop is CAWRNVRSEQFF. CDR3 in DNA: TGTGCCTGGAGGAACGTTCGTAGTGAGCAGTTCTTC.

The chain recombines TRBV24-1 with TRBJ2-3; D uncertain. This CDR3 is built from 13 residues. Deletions cut 4 bases from V and 3 bases from J, with 7 bases between. The germline gives CDR1 KGHDR, CDR2 SFDVKD. The CDR3 protein is CATSEGATDTQYF. CDR3 nucleotide sequence: TGTGCCACCAGTGAGGGCGCGACAGATACGCAGTATTTT.

The chain joins TRBV10-3 to TRBJ1-1; 8 nucleotides line up with TRBD1. Germline V gene lookup returns CDR1 ENHRY and CDR2 SYGVKD. V dropped 10 bases and J dropped 1; count of bases not matched to a gene: 5. CDR3 length: 13 amino acids. The CDR3 region has the DNA TGTGCCACCGGACAGGGCGCGAACACTGAAGCTTTCTTT. Amino acid sequence: CATGQGANTEAFF.

The chain couples TRBV5-4 to TRBJ1-2, with TRBD1 as a possible D gene (5 bases). The CDR3 covers 14 residues. Trimming took 1 base from V and 7 from J, leaving 14 bases between them. Germline lookup yields CDR1 SGHNT and CDR2 YYREEE (reference sequence). The CDR3 reads CASSLKAGSSGYTF. CDR3 coding DNA: TGTGCCAGCAGCTTGAAGGCAGGGTCGAGTGGCTACACCTTC.

The CDR3 region has the DNA TGTGCCAGCAGGACTCCAGGAGGTAGTCAGCCCCAGCATTTT. Amino acids: CASRTPGGSQPQHF. This sequence joins TRBV6-5 and TRBJ1-5; D call uncertain. V lost 6 bases to trimming and J lost 6 bases, with 15 bases between them. Per germline, CDR1 MNHEY and CDR2 SVGAGI. This CDR3 has 14 amino acids.

The rearrangement joins TRBV5-4 to TRBJ2-3; 9 bases line up with TRBD1. This CDR3 comprises 16 residues. The germline V gene has CDR1 SGHNT and CDR2 YYREEE (reference sequence). Unmatched junction bases numbered 4, after V lost 1 base and J lost 1 base. The chain's CDR3 is CASSLKGQGGTDTQYF. CDR3 coding DNA: TGTGCCAGCAGCTTGAAGGGACAGGGCGGCACAGATACGCAGTATTTT.

The V and J genes are TRBV3-1 (or the pseudogene TRBV3-2) and TRBJ2-1, with 10 positions matching TRBD2. Germline CDR1 reads LGHDT; CDR2 reads YNNKEL (reference sequence). J was trimmed by 10 bases and V by 6 bases; bases with no gene match: 9. The CDR3 totals 14 residues. The CDR3 protein is CASREGLAIGEQFF. CDR3 sequence (DNA): TGTGCCAGCAGGGAGGGACTAGCGATTGGGGAGCAGTTCTTC.

This clone was detected ten times or more. This rearrangement joins TRBV5-8 to TRBJ2-2, with a possible D match to TRBD1 (5 bases). The CDR3 runs to 16 residues. Germline loops: CDR1 SGHTS, CDR2 YDEGEE. Trimming took off 4 bases at V and 3 bases at J, with 16 bases between the two ends. CDR3 nucleotides: TGTGCCAGCAGCCTGACGTCGATGGGGCACACCGGGGAGCTGTTTTTT. It is translated as CASSLTSMGHTGELFF.

The J gene is TRBJ2-1, the V gene TRBV5-4, with D possibly being TRBD1 (5 bases). V lost 1 base, J lost 3 bases, and 8 bases lay in between. CDR3 length: 14 residues. CDR1 and CDR2 (germline): SGHNT, YYREEE (reference sequence). The DNA for the CDR3 is TGTGCCAGCAGCTTGAAAGGGGACTACAATGAGCAGTTCTTC. Its translation is CASSLKGDYNEQFF.

This rearrangement joins TRBV5-1 to TRBJ2-1, with a tentative D call TRBD2 (6 bases). Germline assignment: CDR1 SGHRS and CDR2 YFSETQ. The CDR3 consists of 16 residues. V was cut by 6 bases and J by 2 bases, with 18 bases left in between. The CDR3 region has the DNA TGCGCCAGCAACCGTGGGGCGGGGATTGCCTACAATGAGCAGTTCTTC. Translating it yields CASNRGAGIAYNEQFF.

The rearrangement uses TRBV28 and TRBJ1-1; D possibly corresponds to TRBD1 (5 bases). Germline CDR1 reads MDHEN; CDR2 reads SYDVKM. The CDR3 is 16 residues long. The V gene lost 5 bases and the J gene lost 5 bases, with 21 bases spanning the gap. The CDR3 nucleotides read TGTGCCAGCAGTGCCCCTCGGGGGGGAGGAAAGACTGAAGCTTTCTTT. This gives the protein CASSAPRGGGKTEAFF.

J is TRBJ2-2 and V is TRBV7-9; a weak D match, TRBD2 (5 bases). CDR1 and CDR2 from the germline V gene are SEHNR and FQNEAQ (reference sequence). There are 13 residues in the CDR3. The V end lost 4 bases, the J end lost 8 bases, and 11 bases lay between the germline ends. The CDR3 nucleotides read TGTGCCAGCAGCTCGGTAGCGACGGGGGAGCTGTTTTTT. Protein: CASSSVATGELFF.

This rearrangement joins TRBV7-6 to TRBJ2-7; TRBD1 aligns across 9 bases. V dropped 4 bases and J dropped 5; count of bases not matched to a gene: 9. This CDR3 contains 15 residues. CDR1 and CDR2 from the germline V gene are SGHVS and FNYEAQ. The CDR3 coding sequence is TGTGCCAGCAGCTCCTCATGGACAGGGGAAGACGAGCAGTACTTC. Translating gives CASSSSWTGEDEQYF. Combining the CDR3 with reference TRBV7-6 and TRBJ2-7 gives the whole variable domain GAGVSQSPRYKVTKRGQDVALRCDPISGHVSLYWYRQALGQGPEFLTYFNYEAQQDKSGLPNDRFSAERPEGSISTLTIQRTEQRDSAMYRCASSSSWTGEDEQYFGPGTRLTVT.

The chain employs TRBV30 and TRBJ2-4; D unresolved. The CDR3 is made up of 12 amino acids. Trimming stripped 7 bases from V and 9 bases from J, with 16 bases between. Germline V lookup: CDR1 GTSNPN, CDR2 SVGIG (reference sequence). The CDR3 protein is CAYNPRNGIQYF. In DNA, the CDR3 is TGTGCCTATAATCCTAGGAACGGCATTCAGTACTTC.

This clone has just one count. The chain combines TRBV6-6 with TRBJ1-5; D is possibly TRBD1 (5 bases). This CDR3 is 13 amino acids long. V lost 6 bases to trimming and J lost 7 bases, with 13 bases between them. Germline loops: CDR1 MNHNY, CDR2 SVGAGI (reference sequence). This CDR3 reads CASRRDDYQPQHF. For the CDR3, the DNA is TGTGCCAGCAGGCGGGACGACTACCAGCCCCAGCATTTT.

The rearrangement links TRBV27 to TRBJ2-7; 9 nucleotides match TRBD2. V shed 3 bases, J shed 4 bases, and the junction held 7 bases outside the gene matches. From germline, CDR1 is MNHEY and CDR2 SMNVEV (reference sequence). The CDR3 has 15 residues. The CDR3 loop reads CASSFGAGGPYEQYF. The CDR3 coding sequence is TGTGCCAGCAGTTTCGGGGCGGGGGGGCCTTACGAGCAGTACTTC.

V gene TRBV10-3 combines with J gene TRBJ2-1, with D possibly TRBD2 on 6 matching bases. V was shortened by 7 bases and J by 4 bases, with 17 bases between the two germline ends. Germline CDR1 reads ENHRY; CDR2 reads SYGVKD. CDR3 length: 15 amino acids. The CDR3 spells CAITELAGNYNEQFF. The DNA of the CDR3 is TGTGCCATCACCGAACTAGCTGGGAATTACAATGAGCAGTTCTTC.

The chain is built from TRBV29-1 and TRBJ1-2; D gene uncertain. With 7 bases removed from V and 0 bases from J, the gap between germline ends came to 18 bases. The CDR3 length is 15 residues. Germline loops: CDR1 SQVTM, CDR2 ANQGSEA. CDR3: CSAGTGGLANYGYTF. CDR3 nucleotide sequence: TGCAGCGCCGGTACTGGAGGGTTGGCTAACTATGGCTACACCTTC.

V is TRBV6-5 and J is TRBJ1-1, with unresolved D. Per germline, CDR1 MNHEY and CDR2 SVGAGI. The CDR3 contains 13 residues. V was trimmed by 8 bases and J by 1 base, leaving 11 bases between them. CDR3 in amino acids: CASCNRGNTEAFF. The DNA for the CDR3 is TGTGCCAGCTGTAATCGGGGGAACACTGAAGCTTTCTTT.